One sample yielded the 8 T cell receptor beta chains listed below, sequenced in a study of T cell changes during pregnancy in multiple sclerosis. This table comes from immunoSEQ multiplex PCR, and its TCRdb copy is limited to in-frame clones, with some not included. The profile shows roughly 99,000 clones, about 90% of them singletons. The material sequenced was peripheral blood, taken in the third trimester of pregnancy. These TCRs come from a female donor in good health, enrolled as a control in a pregnancy study.

The gene calls are TRBV27 and TRBJ1-1, with D maybe TRBD1 (6 bases). This CDR3 has 12 residues. With 6 bases removed from V and 11 bases from J, the gap between germline ends came to 16 bases. Germline assignment: CDR1 MNHEY and CDR2 SMNVEV (reference sequence). The CDR3, as DNA: TGTGCCAGCAGACTACAGGGAGGGCTGGCTTTCTTT. Protein sequence: CASRLQGGLAFF.

The chain employs TRBV11-2 and TRBJ2-7, with 11 bases fitting TRBD1. CDR3 size: 18 residues. Germline values: CDR1 SGHAT, CDR2 FQNNGV. Unmatched junction bases numbered 16, after V lost 7 bases and J lost 2 bases. For the CDR3, the DNA is TGTGCCAGCATCCCCACCCCCGGACAGGGGGCCAATACCTACGAGCAGTACTTC. Translation: CASIPTPGQGANTYEQYF.

J is TRBJ2-7 and V is TRBV7-3, with 8 bases identical to TRBD1. V dropped 5 bases and J dropped 6; count of bases not matched to a gene: 6. This CDR3 is built from 13 residues. Germline V gene sequence: CDR1 SGHTA, CDR2 FQGTGA. The CDR3 loop is CASSVDRASEQYF. The CDR3, as DNA: TGTGCCAGCAGCGTGGACAGGGCGTCCGAGCAGTACTTC.

The gene calls are TRBV27 and TRBJ1-2, with D perhaps TRBD1 (5 bases). The CDR3 contains 14 residues. V was shortened by 8 bases and J by 5 bases, with 18 bases between the two germline ends. CDR1 MNHEY and CDR2 SMNVEV come from the germline V gene (reference sequence). In nucleotides, the CDR3 is TGTGCCAGCTCACCACGGGGGGGGTATTATGGCTACACCTTC. It translates to CASSPRGGYYGYTF.

The V call is TRBV5-1, the J call TRBJ2-4; perhaps TRBD1 as D (5 bases). The CDR3 totals 15 residues. The V and J ends lost 2 bases and 0 bases respectively, with 9 bases between them. CDR1 SGHRS and CDR2 YFSETQ come from the germline V gene. CDR3 loop: CASSFQGTAKNIQYF. CDR3 nucleotides: TGCGCCAGCAGCTTTCAGGGTACAGCCAAAAACATTCAGTACTTC.

The V and J genes are TRBV9 and TRBJ2-1; perhaps TRBD1 as D (6 bases). Germline V gives CDR1 SGDLS, CDR2 YYNGEE. Trimming shortened V by 3 bases and J by 9 bases, and 19 bases separated the two germline ends. The CDR3 spans 15 residues. Written as DNA, the CDR3 is TGTGCCAGCAGCGCTACGACAGGAGAGACGAGTGAGCAGTTCTTC. Its protein product is CASSATTGETSEQFF.

The chain couples TRBV14 to TRBJ2-7; 12 nucleotides agree with TRBD2. Germline V gives CDR1 SGHDN, CDR2 FVKESK. V was clipped by 8 bases and J by 4 bases; unmatched bases: 3. CDR3 length equals 13 residues. Here the CDR3 DNA reads TGTGCCAGCCAACTAGCGGGGGGTTACGAGCAGTACTTC. Protein: CASQLAGGYEQYF.

The chain has TRBV15 and TRBJ1-1, with no clear D. V was trimmed by 2 bases and J by 5 bases, leaving 12 bases between them. This CDR3 spans 14 amino acids. Germline V lookup: CDR1 LNHNV, CDR2 YYDKDF (reference sequence). The DNA for the CDR3 is TGTGCCACCAGCAGACAGAGCCGGAGAACTGAAGCTTTCTTT. Its protein product is CATSRQSRRTEAFF.